These 31 T cell receptor beta chains share one sample of origin, sequenced in a study of T cells in pancreatic ductal adenocarcinoma. Generated by immunoSEQ multiplex PCR, the TCRdb table keeps only in-frame clones and is missing some. Altogether 25,000 to 35,000 clones are present, around 94% being singletons, with the ten largest covering roughly 2%. Surgery without prior neoadjuvant therapy was the treatment of the selected pancreatic ductal adenocarcinoma patients. What was sequenced was PBMCs. These receptors all stem from a human donor with pancreatic ductal adenocarcinoma.

The chain employs TRBV7-8 and TRBJ2-5; D remains ambiguous. Germline V lookup: CDR1 SGHVS, CDR2 FQNEAQ. Trimming cost V 8 bases and J 1 base, with 5 bases left between them. The CDR3 contains 11 residues. CDR3 loop: CASGVQETQYF. The DNA for the CDR3 is TGTGCCAGCGGGGTCCAAGAGACCCAGTACTTC.

V and J are TRBV25-1 and TRBJ1-4; D gene ambiguous. The CDR3 covers 15 residues. Germline V gene data show CDR1 as MGHDK and CDR2 as SYGVNS. Trimming shortened V by 6 bases and J by 10 bases, and 21 bases separated the two germline ends. The CDR3 sequence: CASRFPIVANGKLFF. The CDR3 nucleotides are TGTGCCAGCAGGTTCCCAATCGTTGCAAACGGAAAACTGTTTTTT.

The chain is built from TRBV4-1 and TRBJ2-7, with a possible D match to TRBD1 (6 bases). V lost 0 bases to trimming and J lost 9 bases, with 18 bases between them. Germline V gene data show CDR1 as MGHRA and CDR2 as YSYEKL. The CDR3 length is 15 residues. The CDR3 DNA is TGCGCCAGCAGCCAAGATGCGGCACACAGGGAAGTGCAGTACTTC. As protein: CASSQDAAHREVQYF.

This clone was observed a few times. The chain joins TRBV6-4 to TRBJ2-3; 7 bases align to TRBD2. The V gene's germline CDR1 is MRHNA and CDR2 SNTAGT. The CDR3 is made up of 17 amino acids. J gave up 5 bases and V 5 bases, and 16 bases lay outside the gene matches. CDR3 coding DNA: TGTGCCAGCAGTCCTACTAGCGTCCAAAGGAACCAAGATACGCAGTATTTT. Amino acids: CASSPTSVQRNQDTQYF.

The genes are TRBV7-2 and TRBJ2-7, with TRBD2 identical over 8 bases. There are 15 residues in the CDR3. J was trimmed by 3 bases and V by 6 bases; bases with no gene match: 10. The germline V gene encodes CDR1 SGHTA and CDR2 FQGNSA. CDR3 in DNA: TGTGCCAGCAGGGCCGGGACTAGGGCGCTCTACGAGCAGTACTTC. Translated, it gives CASRAGTRALYEQYF.

The CDR3 nucleotides read TGTGCTAGTGGTTTGCCCCGGGGGAGGAACACAGATACGCAGTATTTT. Translation gives CASGLPRGRNTDTQYF. The chain employs TRBV12-5 and TRBJ2-3, with TRBD2 as a possible D gene (6 bases). CDR3 length: 16 amino acids. Germline V gene lookup returns CDR1 LGHNT and CDR2 FRNRAP. V lost 2 bases and J lost 2, with 14 bases in between.

The V call is TRBV29-1, the J call TRBJ2-5; possible D gene TRBD1, 6 bases. Germline CDR1 and CDR2: SQVTM and ANQGSEA. CDR3 length: 16 residues. V lost 2 bases, J lost 4 bases, and 20 bases lay in between. The CDR3, as DNA: TGCAGCGTTGAACCACCCCTTCGCGGCAGGGGAGAGACCCAGTACTTC. Translating it yields CSVEPPLRGRGETQYF.

The rearrangement uses TRBV19 and TRBJ2-6; TRBD2 matches at 11 bases. Germline values: CDR1 LNHDA, CDR2 SQIVND (reference sequence). V trimming: 6 bases; J trimming: 3 bases; junction bases outside the gene matches: 10. The CDR3 length is 18 residues. CDR3 nucleotides: TGTGCCAGTAGCTCATCTAGCGGGAGGTTTTATGGGGCCAACGTCCTGACTTTC. It encodes CASSSSSGRFYGANVLTF.

The V call is TRBV9, the J call TRBJ2-3, with no clear D. CDR3 length: 14 amino acids. Germline V gene data show CDR1 as SGDLS and CDR2 as YYNGEE. V lost 4 bases and J lost 6, with 15 bases in between. CDR3 region: CASSSRLVVDTQYF. The CDR3 bases are TGTGCCAGCAGCTCTCGACTCGTGGTTGATACGCAGTATTTT. Looking up the rest from reference TRBV9 and TRBJ2-3 gives the full variable domain: DSGVTQTPKHLITATGQRVTLRCSPRSGDLSVYWYQQSLDQGLQFLIQYYNGEERAKGNILERFSAQQFPDLHSELNLSSLELGDSALYFCASSSRLVVDTQYFGPGTRLTVL.

The chain links TRBV19 to TRBJ1-1; D may be TRBD1 (6 bases). Per the germline V gene, CDR1 is LNHDA and CDR2 is SQIVND (reference sequence). There are 16 residues in the CDR3. V was pared by 1 base and J by 0 bases, with 12 bases between. The CDR3, as DNA: TGTGCCAGTAGTATAGGACCCAGGACAGTGAACACTGAAGCTTTCTTT. Translating it yields CASSIGPRTVNTEAFF.

This chain uses TRBV27 with TRBJ1-1; no reliable D call. V was clipped by 5 bases and J by 11 bases, with 18 bases between them. Germline CDR1 reads MNHEY; CDR2 reads SMNVEV (reference sequence). The CDR3 sequence is 13 residues long. In nucleotides, the CDR3 is TGTGCCAGCAGTCGGGCTCCATCACTGAGTGCTTTCTTT. This codes for CASSRAPSLSAFF.

The chain employs TRBV21-1 and TRBJ2-1; TRBD2 is the table's D call, not checked against the DNA. TRBV21-1 is tagged as a pseudogene. The length of the CDR3 is 15 residues. The CDR3 nucleotides are TGTGCCAGCAGCAGAAACATCCGGGGAAGAGGGGAGCAGTTCTTC. Protein sequence: CASSRNIRGRGEQFF.

This rearrangement joins TRBV5-1 to TRBJ2-2; D is possibly TRBD1 or TRBD2 (6 bases each). The CDR3 has 15 residues. The germline gives CDR1 SGHRS, CDR2 YFSETQ. V dropped 4 bases and J dropped 7 bases, with 17 bases sitting between them. The CDR3 region has the DNA TGCGCCAGCAGCCCCGACGGGGGCAGCGACGGGGAGCTGTTTTTT. Translating it yields CASSPDGGSDGELFF.

This clone was detected only once. The chain links TRBV4-1 to TRBJ1-4, with D perhaps matching TRBD1 (5 bases). V lost 4 bases, J lost 7 bases, and 22 bases lay in between. Germline CDR1 and CDR2: MGHRA and YSYEKL. The CDR3 contains 17 residues. In DNA, the CDR3 is TGCGCCAGCAGCCTCACGTTAGGCACAGGCTCAGGTGAAAAACTGTTTTTT. Protein sequence: CASSLTLGTGSGEKLFF.

The chain employs TRBV6-5 and TRBJ1-5; 7 bases fit TRBD1. CDR1 and CDR2 (germline): MNHEY, SVGAGI. Trimming cost V 5 bases and J 12 bases; bases outside gene matches: 7. The CDR3 has 12 amino acids. CDR3 bases: TGTGCCAGCAGTACCTCGACAGGGAGCCAGCATTTT. Its translation: CASSTSTGSQHF.

This clone was seen a few times. This chain connects TRBV6-4 to TRBJ2-1, with D maybe TRBD1 (5 bases). This CDR3 contains 12 residues. Germline V gene lookup returns CDR1 MRHNA and CDR2 SNTAGT. Trimming removed 6 bases from V and 9 bases from J, with 12 bases in between. CDR3 region: CASSAGPGEQFF. The DNA for the CDR3 is TGTGCCAGCAGCGCAGGGCCAGGTGAGCAGTTCTTC.

In its sample, this clone was seen once. The rearrangement links TRBV5-6 to TRBJ2-7; weak D call: TRBD2 (6 bases). Germline CDR1 SGHDT, CDR2 YYEEEE. Trimming removed 1 base at V and 0 bases at J, with 14 bases between. The CDR3 covers 16 residues. Written as DNA, the CDR3 is TGTGCCAGCAGCTTGAATAGCGGAATACTCTCCTACGAGCAGTACTTC. Translation gives CASSLNSGILSYEQYF. The full variable domain, in which reference TRBV5-6 and TRBJ2-7 provide the parts outside the CDR3, is DAGVTQSPTHLIKTRGQQVTLRCSPKSGHDTVSWYQQALGQGPQFIFQYYEEEERQRGNFPDRFSGHQFPNYSSELNVNALLLGDSALYLCASSLNSGILSYEQYFGPGTRLTVT.

V and J are TRBV18 and TRBJ2-3; the D is unclear. CDR3 length: 16 amino acids. Germline values: CDR1 KGHSH, CDR2 LQKENI. V was cut by 3 bases and J by 0 bases, with 13 bases left in between. The CDR3 coding sequence is TGTGCCAGCTCACCCGGCATGTCAGCTAGCACAGATACGCAGTATTTT. Amino acids: CASSPGMSASTDTQYF.

This chain uses TRBV27 with TRBJ1-2, with D possibly matching TRBD1 (5 bases). The CDR3 runs to 13 residues. Germline values: CDR1 MNHEY, CDR2 SMNVEV (reference sequence). Trimming left V 8 bases short and J 3 bases short, with 13 bases between. CDR3 DNA sequence: TGTGCCAGCTCCCGGTTGGGGGACTATGGCTACACCTTC. Protein sequence: CASSRLGDYGYTF.

This clone was detected only once. The chain joins TRBV6-6 to TRBJ1-1; D ambiguous. Trimming removed 3 bases from V and 4 bases from J, with 9 bases in between. Germline assignment: CDR1 MNHNY and CDR2 SVGAGI (reference sequence). The CDR3 is made up of 13 amino acids. CDR3 nucleotides: TGTGCCAGCAGTTATACGCGGGGCACTGAAGCTTTCTTT. Its translation: CASSYTRGTEAFF.

The gene calls are TRBV9 and TRBJ2-3; the D gene is possibly TRBD2 (6 bases). The ends were cut back, 0 bases at V and 2 bases at J, with 13 bases in the middle. Germline values: CDR1 SGDLS, CDR2 YYNGEE. The CDR3 spans 16 residues. CDR3 sequence: CASSVVASADTDTQYF. The CDR3 DNA follows: TGTGCCAGCAGCGTAGTCGCTAGCGCAGACACAGATACGCAGTATTTT.

The chain carries TRBV6-1 and TRBJ1-1; D is possibly TRBD1 (5 bases). V was clipped by 4 bases and J by 0 bases, with 6 bases between them. The CDR3 sequence is 13 residues long. Germline V CDR1 and CDR2: MNHNS, SASEGT. CDR3 sequence (DNA): TGTGCCAGCAGTGTGGACATGAACACTGAAGCTTTCTTT. This translates into CASSVDMNTEAFF.

The gene calls are TRBV21-1 and TRBJ2-3; TRBD2, as called in the table, went unchecked against the DNA. TRBV21-1 is termed a pseudogene. The CDR3 extends over 18 amino acids. CDR3 coding DNA: TGTGCCAGCAGCAAAAAAGCTACGACTACCAATAGCACAGATACGCAGTATTTT. It codes for CASSKKATTTNSTDTQYF.

V gene TRBV4-1 combines with J gene TRBJ2-3; D is uncertain. CDR3 size: 14 residues. Trimming removed 1 base at V and 6 bases at J, with 11 bases between. The germline gives CDR1 MGHRA, CDR2 YSYEKL. The CDR3 spells CASSQGMGWDTQYF. DNA for the CDR3: TGCGCCAGCAGCCAAGGAATGGGTTGGGATACGCAGTATTTT.

J is TRBJ2-7 and V is TRBV4-1; D is perhaps TRBD2 (6 bases). The CDR3 sequence is 16 residues long. V dropped 1 base and J dropped 0 bases, with 13 bases sitting between them. Germline lookup yields CDR1 MGHRA and CDR2 YSYEKL. CDR3 region: CASSQGVSGASYEQYF. CDR3 in DNA: TGCGCCAGCAGCCAAGGGGTTAGCGGCGCCTCCTACGAGCAGTACTTC.

This sequence joins TRBV10-3 and TRBJ1-5; D is perhaps TRBD1 (6 bases). This CDR3 is 13 amino acids long. Germline V gene data show CDR1 as ENHRY and CDR2 as SYGVKD. Trimming stripped 9 bases from V and 0 bases from J, with 9 bases between. The DNA for the CDR3 is TGTGCCATAACAGGGAATAGCAATCAGCCCCAGCATTTT. Translation: CAITGNSNQPQHF.

J is TRBJ2-3 and V is TRBV29-1, with 8 bases lining up with TRBD2. With 5 bases clipped from V and 0 bases from J, the junction kept 1 base outside the gene matches. This CDR3 has 13 amino acids. CDR1 and CDR2 (germline): SQVTM, ANQGSEA. The CDR3 sequence is CSVRGRSTDTQYF. In DNA, the CDR3 is TGCAGCGTTCGCGGGAGGAGCACAGATACGCAGTATTTT.

The rearrangement uses TRBV5-1 and TRBJ2-7; the match to TRBD2 covers 9 bases. Germline trimming cut 5 bases from V and 3 bases from J; bases unmatched to any gene: 6. This CDR3 comprises 14 residues. Germline CDR1 and CDR2: SGHRS and YFSETQ. In DNA form, the CDR3 reads TGCGCCAGCAGGGTAAATAGCGGGAGCTACGAGCAGTACTTC. Translating gives CASRVNSGSYEQYF.

J is TRBJ2-6 and V is TRBV6-1, with TRBD2 as a possible D gene (6 bases). CDR3 length: 20 residues. Germline CDR1 and CDR2: MNHNS and SASEGT. The ends were cut back, 3 bases at V and 0 bases at J, with 21 bases in the middle. The CDR3 DNA is TGTGCCAGCAGTGAGAGCCAGGGAGGCGCATTAGGCTCTGGGGCCAACGTCCTGACTTTC. Its protein is CASSESQGGALGSGANVLTF.

The chain has TRBV2 and TRBJ2-6, with D perhaps assigned TRBD1 or TRBD2 (5 bases each). The V end lost 7 bases, the J end lost 2 bases, and 12 bases lay between the germline ends. CDR1 and CDR2 (germline): SNHLY, FYNNEI. The CDR3 totals 15 residues. The CDR3 spells CASTMRGAGANVLTF. In DNA, the CDR3 is TGTGCCAGCACCATGAGGGGAGCTGGGGCCAACGTCCTGACTTTC.

This clone has a single count. The chain has TRBV15 and TRBJ2-1, with D uncertain. CDR1 LNHNV and CDR2 YYDKDF come from the germline V gene (reference sequence). V lost 1 base to trimming and J lost 0 bases, with 16 bases between them. The CDR3 runs to 18 residues. The CDR3 DNA reads TGTGCCACCAGCAGAGCGGCCAGCCGATACCGCTCCTACAATGAGCAGTTCTTC. Translation: CATSRAASRYRSYNEQFF.